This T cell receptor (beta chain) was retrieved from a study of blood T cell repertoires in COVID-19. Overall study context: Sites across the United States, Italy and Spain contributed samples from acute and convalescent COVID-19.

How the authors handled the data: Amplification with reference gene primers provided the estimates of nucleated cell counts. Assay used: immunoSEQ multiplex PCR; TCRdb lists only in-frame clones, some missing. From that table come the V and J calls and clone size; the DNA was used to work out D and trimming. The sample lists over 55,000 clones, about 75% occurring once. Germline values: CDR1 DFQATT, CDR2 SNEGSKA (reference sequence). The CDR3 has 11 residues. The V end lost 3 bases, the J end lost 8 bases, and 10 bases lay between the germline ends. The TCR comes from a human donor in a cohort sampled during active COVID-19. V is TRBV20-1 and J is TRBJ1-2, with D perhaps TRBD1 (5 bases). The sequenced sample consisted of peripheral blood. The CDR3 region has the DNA TGCAGTGCTAGCCGGGAGGGGGGCTACACCTTC. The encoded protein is CSASREGGYTF.